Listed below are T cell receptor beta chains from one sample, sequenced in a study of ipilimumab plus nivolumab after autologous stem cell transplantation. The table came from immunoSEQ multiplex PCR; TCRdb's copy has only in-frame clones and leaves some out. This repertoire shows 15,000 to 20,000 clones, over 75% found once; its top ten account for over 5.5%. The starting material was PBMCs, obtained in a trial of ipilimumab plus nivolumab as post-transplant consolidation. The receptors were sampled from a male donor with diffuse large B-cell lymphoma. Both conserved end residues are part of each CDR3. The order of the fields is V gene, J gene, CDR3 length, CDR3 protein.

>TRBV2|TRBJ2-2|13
CASSERGAGELFF
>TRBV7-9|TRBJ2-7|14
CASSKEGLSYEQYF
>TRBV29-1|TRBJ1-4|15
CSVVLRTGRIEKLFF
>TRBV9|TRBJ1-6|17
CASSDRDRGDLGSPLHF
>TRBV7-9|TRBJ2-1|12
CASSLGSNEQFF
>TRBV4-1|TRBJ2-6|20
CASSQEGRGRPLSGANVLTF
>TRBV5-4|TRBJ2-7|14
CASSLDIYSYEQYF
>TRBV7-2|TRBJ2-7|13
CASSFTGSYEQYF
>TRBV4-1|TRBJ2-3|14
CASSQGQGPDTQYF
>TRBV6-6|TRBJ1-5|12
CASSYTGQPQHF
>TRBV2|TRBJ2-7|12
CASSESNYEQYF
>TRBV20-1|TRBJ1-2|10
CSARVVGYTF
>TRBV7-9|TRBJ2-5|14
CASSAGLARETQYF
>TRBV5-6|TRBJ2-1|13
CASSFWDRNEQFF
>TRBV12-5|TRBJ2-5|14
CASGIGTEQETQYF
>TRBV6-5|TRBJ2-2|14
CASSRSGGGGELFF
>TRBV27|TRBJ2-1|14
CASSSTGMGDEQFF
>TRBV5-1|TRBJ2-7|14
CASSFAGRAREQYF
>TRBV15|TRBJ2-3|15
CATSSPSGVTDTQYF
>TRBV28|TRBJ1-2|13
CASSLTEPAGYTF
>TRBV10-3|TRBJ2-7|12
CAIRGSDYEQYF
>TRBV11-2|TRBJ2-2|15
CASSSPKGSPGELFF
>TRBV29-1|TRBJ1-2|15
CSAEGPGHRSIGYTF
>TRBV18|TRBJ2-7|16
CASSPSESGRRDEQYF
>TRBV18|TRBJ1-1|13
CASSPQGGSEAFF
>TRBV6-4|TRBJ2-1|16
CASSDPGQGLYNEQFF
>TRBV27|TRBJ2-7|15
CASSLGGTFSYEQYF
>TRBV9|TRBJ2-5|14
CASSASGERETQYF
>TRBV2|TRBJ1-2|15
CASSAEMTGEDGYTF
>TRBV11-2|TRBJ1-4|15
CASSLKTGTNEKLFF
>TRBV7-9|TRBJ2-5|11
CASGREETQYF
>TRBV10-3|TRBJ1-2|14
CAISERGGIDGYTF
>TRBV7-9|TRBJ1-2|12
CASTGQHYGYTF
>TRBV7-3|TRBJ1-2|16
CASSPTGQGARETYTF
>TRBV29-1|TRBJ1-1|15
CSVEVYRAMNTEAFF
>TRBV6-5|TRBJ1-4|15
CASSYQGRENEKLFF
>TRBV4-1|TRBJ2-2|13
CASSRGYTGELFF
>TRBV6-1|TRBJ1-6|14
CASSEALPGSPLHF
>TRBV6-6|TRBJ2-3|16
CASRDLLAASTDTQYF
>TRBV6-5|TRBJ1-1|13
CASRGQAQTEAFF
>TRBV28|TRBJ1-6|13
CASKGQPNSPLHF
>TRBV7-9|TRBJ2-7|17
CASSLRGAGASSYEQYF
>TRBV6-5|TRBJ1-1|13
CASSYGDTHPAFF
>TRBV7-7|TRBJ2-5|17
CASSTSGGALWRETQYF
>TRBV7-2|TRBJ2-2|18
CASSLASGTSEVGGELFF
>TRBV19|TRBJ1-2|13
CASREAGVYGYTF
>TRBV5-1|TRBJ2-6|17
CASSTGQASSGANVLTF
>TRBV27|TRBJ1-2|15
CASSPTGRPNYGYTF
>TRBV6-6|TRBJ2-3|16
CASTRLAGGPGDTQYF
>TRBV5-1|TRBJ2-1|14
CASSLQGTYNEQFF
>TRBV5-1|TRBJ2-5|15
CASSLVAGGGETQYF
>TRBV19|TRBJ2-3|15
CASKTTGTSTDTQYF
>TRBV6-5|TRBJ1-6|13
CASTAVYNSPLHF